The 6 T cell receptor beta chains presented below share a single source sample, sequenced in a study of CD8 T cells in ankylosing spondylitis. Each CDR3 protein gets one entry after TCRdb re-called the 5' RACE reads with MiXCR. The profile shows under 150,000 distinct CDR3 sequences, roughly 8% of them singletons. The sequenced sample was synovial fluid, either unsorted or a sorted T cell fraction (not recorded which). The receptors stem from a male donor with ankylosing spondylitis.

V usage is TRBV28 and J usage is TRBJ2-3; 11 nucleotides match TRBD2. The CDR3 has 16 residues. V lost 6 bases and J lost 5; bases outside the gene matches: 10. The germline gives CDR1 MDHEN, CDR2 SYDVKM. CDR3 DNA: TGTGCCAGCAGCCGGATAGCGGGGGGGCAGGGAGATACGCAGTATTTT. Its protein is CASSRIAGGQGDTQYF.

This clonotype has a handful of counts. The V call is TRBV5-1, the J call TRBJ2-2; tentatively, D is TRBD1 (6 bases). The CDR3 is 17 residues long. The V and J ends lost 0 bases and 6 bases respectively, with 18 bases between them. In germline, CDR1 is SGHRS, CDR2 YFSETQ. In nucleotides, the CDR3 is TGCGCCAGCAGCTTGGCCGGGACACTCTACGGGGCCGGGGAGCTGTTTTTT. It is translated as CASSLAGTLYGAGELFF.

In its sample, this clonotype ranks as medium-sized (0.01 to 0.1%). The CDR3 nucleotides are TGTGCCAGCAGCCAAGACGAGGTCAATGAGCAGTTCTTC. It yields the protein CASSQDEVNEQFF. The chain combines TRBV4-2 with TRBJ2-1; no clear D gene. The CDR3 totals 13 residues. CDR1 is LGHNA and CDR2 is YNFKEQ in the germline V gene. The V end lost 0 bases, the J end lost 6 bases, and 6 bases lay between the germline ends.

Ten or more counts support this clonotype. The chain carries TRBV5-1 and TRBJ2-5, with 14 bases fitting TRBD2. With V trimmed by 2 bases and J by 4 bases, 7 bases remained unmatched. CDR1 SGHRS and CDR2 YFSETQ come from the germline V gene. The CDR3 contains 17 residues. This chain's CDR3 is CASSFRGTSGGVETQYF. CDR3 nucleotide sequence: TGCGCCAGCAGCTTTCGGGGGACTAGCGGGGGTGTAGAGACCCAGTACTTC.

This clonotype was detected only a few times. The chain couples TRBV7-2 to TRBJ1-1; D is uncertain. CDR1 is SGHTA, CDR2 FQGNSA, per germline. Trimming removed 4 bases at V and 2 bases at J, with 8 bases between. The CDR3 extends over 13 amino acids. Here the CDR3 DNA reads TGTGCCAGCAGCTCAATCATAAACACTGAAGCTTTCTTT. It translates to CASSSIINTEAFF.

This clonotype showed up many times. V usage is TRBV20-1 and J usage is TRBJ1-1, with D possibly TRBD1 on 5 matching bases. V was shortened by 6 bases and J by 7 bases, with 12 bases between the two germline ends. This CDR3 contains 11 residues. CDR1 is DFQATT, CDR2 SNEGSKA, per germline (reference sequence). The CDR3 is CSASRADEAFF. The CDR3 nucleotides read TGCAGTGCCAGCAGGGCGGATGAAGCTTTCTTT.